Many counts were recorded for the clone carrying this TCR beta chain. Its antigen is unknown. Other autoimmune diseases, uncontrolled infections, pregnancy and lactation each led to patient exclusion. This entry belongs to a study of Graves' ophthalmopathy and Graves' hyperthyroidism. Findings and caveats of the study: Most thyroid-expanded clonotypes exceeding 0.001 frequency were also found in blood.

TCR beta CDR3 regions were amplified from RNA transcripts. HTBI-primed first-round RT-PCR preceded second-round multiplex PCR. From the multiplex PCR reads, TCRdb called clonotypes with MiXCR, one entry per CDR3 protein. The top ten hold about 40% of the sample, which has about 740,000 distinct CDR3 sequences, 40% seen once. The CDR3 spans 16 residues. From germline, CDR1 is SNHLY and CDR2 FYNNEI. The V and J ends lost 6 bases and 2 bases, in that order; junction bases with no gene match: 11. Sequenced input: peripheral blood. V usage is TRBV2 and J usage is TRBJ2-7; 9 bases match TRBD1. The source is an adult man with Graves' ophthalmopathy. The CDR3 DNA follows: TGTGCCAGCAGGGACTCCGGGACAGGGACGCCCTACGAGCAGTACTTC. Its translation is CASRDSGTGTPYEQYF.